Listed below are T cell receptor beta chains from one sample, sequenced in a study of blood T cell repertoires in COVID-19. TCRdb keeps only in-frame clones here, not all; method: immunoSEQ multiplex PCR. Altogether under 65,000 clones are present, roughly 87% being singletons, with the ten largest covering roughly 5%. Sample: peripheral blood. The receptor set was obtained from a man older than 75 in a cohort sampled during active COVID-19. Both conserved end residues are trimmed from each CDR3. Fields, in order: V gene, clone size, CDR3 protein. Not all rows give a size; the values are once, few, many and, for expanded clones, a class.

TRBV27 - ASSFLGQGPHEQY
TRBV7-8 few ASSLLLTVTKFEETQY
TRBV5-1 - ASSSANLDTQY
TRBV12-3/TRBV12-4 - ASSLAGTDTQY
TRBV11-3 - ASSLAGGKDTQY
TRBV25-1 - ASSETGLNTEAF
TRBV7-9 few ASSSGVSQPQH
TRBV30 - AWSPPVPYEQY
TRBV11-2 - ASSPGGARDTQY
TRBV7-2 - ASSLVVGVDTQY
TRBV6-1 - ASSEAVVAAHTQY
TRBV27 - ASSSTGFNQPQH
TRBV11-3 - ASSLSGRANEQF
TRBV5-6 - ASSFRGSGNQPQH
TRBV6-2/TRBV6-3 - ASSYSGQGNSYEQY
TRBV6-6 - ASSLTGGLEKLF
TRBV18 - ASSPIASGGGDTQY
TRBV6-5 - ASSYEGVSSGNTIY
TRBV24-1 - ATSEEPGQGFGYT
TRBV27 - ASSSPGEQY
TRBV4-2 - ASSQDPPAGGTDTQY
TRBV7-2 - ASSSGGGYT
TRBV7-2 - ASSQGRGTEAF
TRBV24-1 - ATSDGGAGGRGTQY
TRBV30 - AWSEQKDTQY
TRBV11-3 - ASSFGGSTDTQY
TRBV19 many ASSIRQGRGTEAF
TRBV5-1 - ASSLAGGSYEQY
TRBV11-2 few ASSLGVSDGGREQY
TRBV5-1 - ASRLQYEQY
TRBV3-1/TRBV3-2 - ASSQGREVRYGYT
TRBV19 - ASSMSGQGINIQY
TRBV29-1 - SVVDSNYGYT
TRBV30 - AWSVPGHLYGYT
TRBV18 - ASSPGLDSGNTIY